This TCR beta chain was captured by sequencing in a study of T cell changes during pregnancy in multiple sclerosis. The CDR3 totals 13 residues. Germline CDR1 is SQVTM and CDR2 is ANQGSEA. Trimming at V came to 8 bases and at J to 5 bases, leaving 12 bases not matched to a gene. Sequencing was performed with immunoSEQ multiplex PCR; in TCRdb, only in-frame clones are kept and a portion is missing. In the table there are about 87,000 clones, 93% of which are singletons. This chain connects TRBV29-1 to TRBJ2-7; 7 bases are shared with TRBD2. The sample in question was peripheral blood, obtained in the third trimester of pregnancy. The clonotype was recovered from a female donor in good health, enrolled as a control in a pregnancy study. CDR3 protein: CSTRSGLSHEQYF. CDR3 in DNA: TGCAGCACCCGATCGGGACTATCACACGAGCAGTACTTC.